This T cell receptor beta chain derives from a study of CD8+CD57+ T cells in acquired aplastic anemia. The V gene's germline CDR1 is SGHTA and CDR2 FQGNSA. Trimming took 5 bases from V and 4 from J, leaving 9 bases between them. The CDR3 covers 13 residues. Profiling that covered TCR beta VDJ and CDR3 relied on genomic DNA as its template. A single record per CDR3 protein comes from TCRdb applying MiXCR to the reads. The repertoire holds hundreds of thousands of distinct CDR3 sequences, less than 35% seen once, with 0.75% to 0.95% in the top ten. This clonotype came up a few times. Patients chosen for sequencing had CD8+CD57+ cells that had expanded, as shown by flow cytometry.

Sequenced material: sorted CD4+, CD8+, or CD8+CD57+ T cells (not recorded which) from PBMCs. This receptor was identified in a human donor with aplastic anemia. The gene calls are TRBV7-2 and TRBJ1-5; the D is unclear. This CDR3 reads CASSQDFNQPQHF. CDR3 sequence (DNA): TGTGCCAGCAGCCAAGATTTTAATCAGCCCCAGCATTTT.